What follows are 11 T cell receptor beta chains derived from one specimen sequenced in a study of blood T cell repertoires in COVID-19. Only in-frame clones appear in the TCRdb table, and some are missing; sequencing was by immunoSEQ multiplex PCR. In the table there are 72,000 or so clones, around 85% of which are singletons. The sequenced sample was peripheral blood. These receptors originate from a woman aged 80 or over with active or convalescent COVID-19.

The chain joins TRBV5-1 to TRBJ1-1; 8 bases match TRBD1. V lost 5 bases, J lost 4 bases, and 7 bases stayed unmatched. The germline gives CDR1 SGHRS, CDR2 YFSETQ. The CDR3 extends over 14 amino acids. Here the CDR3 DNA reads TGCGCCAGCAGTCTGGACAGGGCAGGCACTGAAGCTTTCTTT. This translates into CASSLDRAGTEAFF.

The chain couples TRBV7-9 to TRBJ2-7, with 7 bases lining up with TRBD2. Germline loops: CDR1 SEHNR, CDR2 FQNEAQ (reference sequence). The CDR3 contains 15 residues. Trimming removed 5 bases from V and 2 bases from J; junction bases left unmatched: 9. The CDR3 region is CASSHRGVSTYEQYF. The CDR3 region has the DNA TGTGCCAGCAGCCACCGGGGGGTATCCACCTACGAGCAGTACTTC. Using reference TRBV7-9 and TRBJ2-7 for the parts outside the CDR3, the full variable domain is DTGVSQNPRHKITKRGQNVTFRCDPISEHNRLYWYRQTLGQGPEFLTYFQNEAQLEKSRLLSDRFSAERPKGSFSTLEIQRTEQGDSAMYLCASSHRGVSTYEQYFGPGTRLTVT.

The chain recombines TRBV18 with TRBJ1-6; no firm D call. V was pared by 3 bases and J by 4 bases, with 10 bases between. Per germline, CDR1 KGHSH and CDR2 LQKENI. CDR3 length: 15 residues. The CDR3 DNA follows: TGTGCCAGCTCACCCTCAGGATTTTATAATTCACCCCTCCACTTT. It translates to CASSPSGFYNSPLHF.

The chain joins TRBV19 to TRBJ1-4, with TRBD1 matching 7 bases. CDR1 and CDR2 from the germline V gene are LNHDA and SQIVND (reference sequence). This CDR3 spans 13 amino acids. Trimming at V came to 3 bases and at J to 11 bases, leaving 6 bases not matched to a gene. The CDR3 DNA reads TGTGCCAGTAGTATGGGACAGTTTGGGAAACTGTTTTTT. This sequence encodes CASSMGQFGKLFF.

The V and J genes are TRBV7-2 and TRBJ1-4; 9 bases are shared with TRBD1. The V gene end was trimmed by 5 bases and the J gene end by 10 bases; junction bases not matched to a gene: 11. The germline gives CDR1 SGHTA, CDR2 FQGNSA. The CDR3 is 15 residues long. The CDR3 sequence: CASSPPGQGLGKLFF. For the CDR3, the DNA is TGTGCCAGCAGCCCGCCGGGACAGGGACTGGGAAAACTGTTTTTT.

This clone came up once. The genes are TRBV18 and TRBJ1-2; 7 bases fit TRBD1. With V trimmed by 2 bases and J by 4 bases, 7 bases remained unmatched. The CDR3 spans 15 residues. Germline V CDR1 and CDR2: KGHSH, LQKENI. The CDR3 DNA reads TGTGCCAGCTCACCAGGCAGGGGGGTCGGCTATGGCTACACCTTC. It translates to CASSPGRGVGYGYTF. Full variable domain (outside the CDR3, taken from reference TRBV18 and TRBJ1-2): NAGVMQNPRHLVRRRGQEARLRCSPMKGHSHVYWYRQLPEEGLKFMVYLQKENIIDESGMPKERFSAEFPKEGPSILRIQQVVRGDSAAYFCASSPGRGVGYGYTFGSGTRLTVV.

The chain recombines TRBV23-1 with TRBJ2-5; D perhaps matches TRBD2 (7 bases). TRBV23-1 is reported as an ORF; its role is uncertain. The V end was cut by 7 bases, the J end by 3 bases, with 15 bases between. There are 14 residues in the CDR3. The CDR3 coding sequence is TGCGCCAGCAAAGGGAGGGGGAGGAAAGAGACCCAGTACTTC. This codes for CASKGRGRKETQYF.

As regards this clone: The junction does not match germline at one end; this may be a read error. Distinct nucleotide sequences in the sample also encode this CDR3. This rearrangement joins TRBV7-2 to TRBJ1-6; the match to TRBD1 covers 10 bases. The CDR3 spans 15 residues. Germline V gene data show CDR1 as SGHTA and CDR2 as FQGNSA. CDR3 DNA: TGTGCTAGCAGCTTAGCGGGACAGGGGATTTTACCCCTCCACTTT. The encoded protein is CASSLAGQGILPLHF.

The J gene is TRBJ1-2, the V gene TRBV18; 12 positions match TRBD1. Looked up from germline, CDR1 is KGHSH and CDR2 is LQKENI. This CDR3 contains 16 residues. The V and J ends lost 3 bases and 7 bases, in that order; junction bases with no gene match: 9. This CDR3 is CASSPSTGTGGSGYTF. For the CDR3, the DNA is TGTGCCAGCTCACCCTCCACCGGGACAGGGGGCTCTGGCTACACCTTC.

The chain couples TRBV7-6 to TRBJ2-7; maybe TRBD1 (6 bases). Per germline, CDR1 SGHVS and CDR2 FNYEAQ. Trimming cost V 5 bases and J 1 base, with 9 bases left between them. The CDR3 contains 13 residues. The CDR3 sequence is CASSVQGSYEQYF. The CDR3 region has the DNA TGTGCCAGCAGCGTACAGGGTTCCTACGAGCAGTACTTC. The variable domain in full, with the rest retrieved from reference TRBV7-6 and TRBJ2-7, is GAGVSQSPRYKVTKRGQDVALRCDPISGHVSLYWYRQALGQGPEFLTYFNYEAQQDKSGLPNDRFSAERPEGSISTLTIQRTEQRDSAMYRCASSVQGSYEQYFGPGTRLTVT.

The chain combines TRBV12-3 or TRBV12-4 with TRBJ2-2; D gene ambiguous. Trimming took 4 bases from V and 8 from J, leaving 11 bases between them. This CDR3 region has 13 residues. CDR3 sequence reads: CASSSSRSGELFF. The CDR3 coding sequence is TGTGCCAGCAGTTCATCACGGTCTGGGGAGCTGTTTTTT.